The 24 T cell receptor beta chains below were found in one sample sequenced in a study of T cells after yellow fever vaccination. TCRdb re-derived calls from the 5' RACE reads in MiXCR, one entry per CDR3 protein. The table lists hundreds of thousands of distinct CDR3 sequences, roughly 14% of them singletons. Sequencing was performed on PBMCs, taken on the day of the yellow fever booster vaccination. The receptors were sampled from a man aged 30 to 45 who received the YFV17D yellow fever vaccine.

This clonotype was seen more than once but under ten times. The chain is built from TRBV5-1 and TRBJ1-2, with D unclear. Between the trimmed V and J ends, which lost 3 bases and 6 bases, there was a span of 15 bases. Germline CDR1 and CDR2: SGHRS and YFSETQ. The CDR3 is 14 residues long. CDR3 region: CASSYGSSMDGYTF. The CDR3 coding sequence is TGCGCCAGCAGCTACGGAAGCTCTATGGATGGCTACACCTTC.

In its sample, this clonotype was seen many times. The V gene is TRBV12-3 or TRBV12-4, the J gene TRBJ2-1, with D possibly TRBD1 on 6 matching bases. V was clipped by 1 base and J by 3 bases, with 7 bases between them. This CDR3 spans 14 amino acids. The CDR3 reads CASSLGDNYNEQFF. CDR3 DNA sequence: TGTGCCAGCAGTTTAGGGGACAACTACAATGAGCAGTTCTTC.

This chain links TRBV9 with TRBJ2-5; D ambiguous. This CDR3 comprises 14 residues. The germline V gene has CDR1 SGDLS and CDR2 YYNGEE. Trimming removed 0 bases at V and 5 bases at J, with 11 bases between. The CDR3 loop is CASSVGMVGETQYF. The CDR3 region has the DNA TGTGCCAGCAGCGTAGGCATGGTAGGGGAGACCCAGTACTTC. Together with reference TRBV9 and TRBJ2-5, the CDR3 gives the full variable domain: DSGVTQTPKHLITATGQRVTLRCSPRSGDLSVYWYQQSLDQGLQFLIQYYNGEERAKGNILERFSAQQFPDLHSELNLSSLELGDSALYFCASSVGMVGETQYFGPGTRLLVL.

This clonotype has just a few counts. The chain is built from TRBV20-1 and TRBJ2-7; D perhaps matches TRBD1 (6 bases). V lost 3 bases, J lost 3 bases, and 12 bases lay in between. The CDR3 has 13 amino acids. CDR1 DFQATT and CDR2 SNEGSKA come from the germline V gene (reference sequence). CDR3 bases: TGCAGTGCTAGTTGGGGGCTAGGCTACGAGCAGTACTTC. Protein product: CSASWGLGYEQYF.

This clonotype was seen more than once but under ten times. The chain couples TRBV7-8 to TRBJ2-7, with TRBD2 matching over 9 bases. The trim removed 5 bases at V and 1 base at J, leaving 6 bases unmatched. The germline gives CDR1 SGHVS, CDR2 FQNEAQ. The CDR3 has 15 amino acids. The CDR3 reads CASSPTGLASYEQYF. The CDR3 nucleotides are TGTGCCAGCAGCCCCACTGGACTAGCGTCCTACGAGCAGTACTTC.

The CDR3 DNA reads TGCGCCAGCAGCCCCGGCGGCCAGATTGACATTCAGTACTTC. Translated: CASSPGGQIDIQYF. The rearrangement links TRBV5-1 to TRBJ2-4; D gene unclear. The CDR3 has 14 residues. Germline V gene lookup returns CDR1 SGHRS and CDR2 YFSETQ. The germline V and J ends were trimmed by 4 bases and 8 bases, with 16 bases remaining between them.

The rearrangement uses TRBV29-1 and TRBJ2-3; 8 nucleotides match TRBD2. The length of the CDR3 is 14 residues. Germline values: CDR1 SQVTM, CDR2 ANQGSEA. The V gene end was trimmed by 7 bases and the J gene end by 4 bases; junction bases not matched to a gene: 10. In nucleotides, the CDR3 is TGCAGCGGCACGGGGCCAGCGGGAGCAGATACGCAGTATTTT. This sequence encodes CSGTGPAGADTQYF.

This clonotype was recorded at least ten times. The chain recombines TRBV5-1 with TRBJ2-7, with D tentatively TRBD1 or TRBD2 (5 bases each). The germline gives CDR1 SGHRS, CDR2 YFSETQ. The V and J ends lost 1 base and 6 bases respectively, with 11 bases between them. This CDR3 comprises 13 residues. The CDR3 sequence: CASSLNPGGEQYF. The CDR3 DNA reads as TGCGCCAGCAGCTTGAACCCTGGGGGCGAGCAGTACTTC.

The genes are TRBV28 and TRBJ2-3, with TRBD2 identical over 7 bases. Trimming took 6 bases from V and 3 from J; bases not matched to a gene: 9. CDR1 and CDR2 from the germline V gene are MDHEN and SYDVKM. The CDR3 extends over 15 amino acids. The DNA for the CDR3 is TGTGCCAGCAGCCAATCTAGCGGACTGACAGATACGCAGTATTTT. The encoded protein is CASSQSSGLTDTQYF.

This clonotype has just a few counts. The CDR3 spells CASSSRRASTNEKLFF. The DNA for the CDR3 is TGTGCCAGCAGTTCGCGACGGGCCTCAACTAATGAAAAACTGTTTTTT. J is TRBJ1-4 and V is TRBV6-5; unclear D gene. The V gene lost 4 bases and the J gene lost 0 bases, with 12 bases spanning the gap. Germline V gives CDR1 MNHEY, CDR2 SVGAGI. This CDR3 region has 16 residues.

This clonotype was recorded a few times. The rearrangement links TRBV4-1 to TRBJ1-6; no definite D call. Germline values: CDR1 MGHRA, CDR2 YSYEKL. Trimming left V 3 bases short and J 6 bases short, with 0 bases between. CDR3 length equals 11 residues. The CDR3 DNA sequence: TGCGCCAGCAGCCATAATTCACCCCTCCACTTT. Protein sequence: CASSHNSPLHF.

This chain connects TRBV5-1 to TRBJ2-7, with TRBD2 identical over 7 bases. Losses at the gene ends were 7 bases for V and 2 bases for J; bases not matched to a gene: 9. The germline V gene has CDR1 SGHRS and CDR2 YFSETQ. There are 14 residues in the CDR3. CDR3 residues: CASRGAGTPYEQYF. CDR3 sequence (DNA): TGCGCCAGCCGGGGAGCGGGGACTCCCTACGAGCAGTACTTC.

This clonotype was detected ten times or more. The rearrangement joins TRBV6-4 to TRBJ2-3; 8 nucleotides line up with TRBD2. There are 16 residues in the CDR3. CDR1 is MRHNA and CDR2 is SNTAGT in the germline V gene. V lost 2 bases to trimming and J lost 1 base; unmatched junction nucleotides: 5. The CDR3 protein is CASSDGTSGGTDTQYF. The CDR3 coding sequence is TGTGCCAGCAGTGACGGCACTAGCGGAGGCACAGATACGCAGTATTTT.

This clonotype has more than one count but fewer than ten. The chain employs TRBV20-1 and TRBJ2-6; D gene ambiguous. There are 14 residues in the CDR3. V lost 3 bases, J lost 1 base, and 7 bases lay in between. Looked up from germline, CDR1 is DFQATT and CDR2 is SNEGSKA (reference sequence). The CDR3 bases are TGCAGTGCTAGGTCCGGATCTGGGGCCAACGTCCTGACTTTC. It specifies CSARSGSGANVLTF.

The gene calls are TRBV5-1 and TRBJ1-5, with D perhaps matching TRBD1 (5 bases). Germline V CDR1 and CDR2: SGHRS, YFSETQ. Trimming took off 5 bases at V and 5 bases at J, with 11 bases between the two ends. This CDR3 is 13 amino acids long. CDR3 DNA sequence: TGCGCCAGCAGTATAGGACAAGATCAGCCCCAGCATTTT. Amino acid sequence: CASSIGQDQPQHF.

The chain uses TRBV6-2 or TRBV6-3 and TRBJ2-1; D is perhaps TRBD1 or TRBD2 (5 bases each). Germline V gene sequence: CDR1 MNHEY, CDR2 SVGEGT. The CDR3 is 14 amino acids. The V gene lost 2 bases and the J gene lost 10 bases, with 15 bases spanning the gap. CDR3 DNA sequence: TGTGCCAGCAGTTACGGGACGGCAAGGAGGGAGCAGTTCTTC. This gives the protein CASSYGTARREQFF.

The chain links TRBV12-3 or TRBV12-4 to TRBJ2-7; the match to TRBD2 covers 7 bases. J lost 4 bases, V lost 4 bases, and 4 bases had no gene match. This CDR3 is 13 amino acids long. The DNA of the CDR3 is TGTGCCAGCAGTTGGGGGGGACCGTACGAGCAGTACTTC. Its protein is CASSWGGPYEQYF.

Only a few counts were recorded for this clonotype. The CDR3 DNA follows: TGTGCCAGCAGTTTACTCCTGGGGGTACTAGCGGGAGATACGCAGTATTTT. It translates to CASSLLLGVLAGDTQYF. This chain joins TRBV27 and TRBJ2-3; 9 bases agree with TRBD2. Germline V gene lookup returns CDR1 MNHEY and CDR2 SMNVEV (reference sequence). J lost 5 bases, V lost 2 bases, and 11 bases had no gene match. CDR3 length: 17 amino acids.

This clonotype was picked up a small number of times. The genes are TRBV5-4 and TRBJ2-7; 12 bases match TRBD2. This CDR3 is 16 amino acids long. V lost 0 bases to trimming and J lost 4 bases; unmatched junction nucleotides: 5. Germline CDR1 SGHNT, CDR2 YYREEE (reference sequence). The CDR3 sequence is CASSLDGLAGIYEQYF. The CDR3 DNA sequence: TGTGCCAGCAGCTTGGATGGACTAGCGGGAATTTACGAGCAGTACTTC.

Here the CDR3 reads CASSHWTSGPYNEQFF. The CDR3, as DNA: TGTGCCAGCAGTCACTGGACTAGCGGACCCTACAATGAGCAGTTCTTC. V is TRBV27 and J is TRBJ2-1; TRBD2 matches at 10 bases. Germline V gives CDR1 MNHEY, CDR2 SMNVEV (reference sequence). The CDR3 consists of 16 residues. The trim removed 5 bases at V and 2 bases at J, leaving 6 bases unmatched.

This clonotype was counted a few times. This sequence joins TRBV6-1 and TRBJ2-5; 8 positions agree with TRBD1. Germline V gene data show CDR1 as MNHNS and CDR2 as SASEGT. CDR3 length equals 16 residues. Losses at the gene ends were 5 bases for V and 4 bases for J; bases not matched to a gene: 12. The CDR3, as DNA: TGTGCCAGCAGTACGGGCGACAGGGGATGGGGAGAGACCCAGTACTTC. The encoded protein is CASSTGDRGWGETQYF.

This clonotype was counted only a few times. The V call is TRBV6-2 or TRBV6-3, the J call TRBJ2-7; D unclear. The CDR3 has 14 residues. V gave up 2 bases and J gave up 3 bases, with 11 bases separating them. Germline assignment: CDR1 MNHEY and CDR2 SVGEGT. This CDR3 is CASSYPSSNYEQYF. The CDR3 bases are TGTGCCAGCAGTTACCCCTCATCTAACTACGAGCAGTACTTC.

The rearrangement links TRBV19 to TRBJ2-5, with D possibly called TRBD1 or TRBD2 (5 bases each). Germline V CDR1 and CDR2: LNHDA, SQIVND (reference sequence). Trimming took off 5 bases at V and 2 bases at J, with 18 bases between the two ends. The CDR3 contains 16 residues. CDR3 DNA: TGTGCCAGTAGTTGGGATCTAGGTGGGGGTCAAGAGACCCAGTACTTC. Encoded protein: CASSWDLGGGQETQYF.

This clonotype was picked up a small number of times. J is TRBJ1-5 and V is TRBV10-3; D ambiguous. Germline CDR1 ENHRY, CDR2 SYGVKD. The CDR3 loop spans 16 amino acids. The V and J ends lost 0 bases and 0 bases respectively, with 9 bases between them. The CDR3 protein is CAISESGSNSNQPQHF. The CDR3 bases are TGTGCCATCAGTGAGTCTGGGAGCAATAGCAATCAGCCCCAGCATTTT.